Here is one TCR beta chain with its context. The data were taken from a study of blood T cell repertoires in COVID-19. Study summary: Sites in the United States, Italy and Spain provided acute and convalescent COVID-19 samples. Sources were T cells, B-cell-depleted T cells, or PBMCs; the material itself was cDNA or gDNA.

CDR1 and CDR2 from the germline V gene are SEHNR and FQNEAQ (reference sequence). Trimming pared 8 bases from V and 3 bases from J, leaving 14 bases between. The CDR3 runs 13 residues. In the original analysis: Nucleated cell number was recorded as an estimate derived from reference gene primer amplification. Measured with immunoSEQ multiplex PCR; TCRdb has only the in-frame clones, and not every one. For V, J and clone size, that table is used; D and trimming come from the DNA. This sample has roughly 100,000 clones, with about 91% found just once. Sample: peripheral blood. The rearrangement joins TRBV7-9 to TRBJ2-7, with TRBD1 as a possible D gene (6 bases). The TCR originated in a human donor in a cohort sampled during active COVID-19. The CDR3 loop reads CASCWDNNYEQYF. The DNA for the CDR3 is TGTGCCAGCTGCTGGGACAACAACTACGAGCAGTACTTC.